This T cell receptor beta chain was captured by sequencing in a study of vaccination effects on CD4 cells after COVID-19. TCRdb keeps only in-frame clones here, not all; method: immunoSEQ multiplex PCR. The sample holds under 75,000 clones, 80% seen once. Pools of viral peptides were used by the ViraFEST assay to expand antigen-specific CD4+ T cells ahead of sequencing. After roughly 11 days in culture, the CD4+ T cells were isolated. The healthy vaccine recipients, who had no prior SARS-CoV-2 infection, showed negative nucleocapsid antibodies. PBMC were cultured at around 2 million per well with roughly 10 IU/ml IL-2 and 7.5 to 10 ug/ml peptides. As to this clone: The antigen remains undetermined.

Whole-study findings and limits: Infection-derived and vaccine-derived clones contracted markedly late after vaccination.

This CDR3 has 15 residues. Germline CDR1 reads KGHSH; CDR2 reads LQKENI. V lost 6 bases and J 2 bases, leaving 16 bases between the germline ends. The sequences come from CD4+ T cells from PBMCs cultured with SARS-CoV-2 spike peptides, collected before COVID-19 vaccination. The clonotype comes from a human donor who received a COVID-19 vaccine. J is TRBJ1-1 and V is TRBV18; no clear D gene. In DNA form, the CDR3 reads TGTGCCAGCTCGAAACAGACGGACGCTAACACTGAAGCTTTCTTT. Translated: CASSKQTDANTEAFF.